This entry lists 24 T cell receptor beta chains sequenced from one sample in a study of cytomegalovirus exposure and HLA in healthy donors. The assay was immunoSEQ multiplex PCR, and TCRdb's table has in-frame clones only and misses some. The data show 160,000 or so clones, 85% to 90% seen once. Sequences were obtained from PBMCs. The receptors derive from a young man in good health and CMV-seronegative.

This CDR3 reads CASSLRTVMNTEAFF. For the CDR3, the DNA is TGTGCCAGCAGCCTGAGGACAGTCATGAACACTGAAGCTTTCTTT. This sequence joins TRBV4-2 and TRBJ1-1; perhaps TRBD1 as D (6 bases). CDR3 length: 15 amino acids. V lost 4 bases to trimming and J lost 0 bases, with 12 bases between them. The germline CDR1 and CDR2 sequences are LGHNA and YNFKEQ.

The gene calls are TRBV23-1 and TRBJ1-6; TRBD1 is a possible D gene (5 bases). TRBV23-1 is filed as an ORF, its function uncertain. V dropped 1 base and J dropped 8 bases, with 12 bases sitting between them. There are 15 residues in the CDR3. CDR3 coding DNA: TGCGCCAGCAGTCAATTGAGGCAGGGCGATTCACCCCTCCACTTT. Its translation is CASSQLRQGDSPLHF.

The rearrangement links TRBV6-6 to TRBJ2-5; unclear D gene. V lost 10 bases and J lost 1, with 10 bases in between. CDR3 length equals 12 residues. The germline CDR1 and CDR2 sequences are MNHNY and SVGAGI (reference sequence). The CDR3 is CATSVSQETQYF. Written as DNA, the CDR3 is TGTGCCACATCAGTGTCCCAAGAGACCCAGTACTTC.

The table lists this clone with a few counts. The V call is TRBV7-2, the J call TRBJ2-7; the match to TRBD2 covers 10 bases. CDR1 is SGHTA and CDR2 is FQGNSA in the germline V gene. V gave up 3 bases and J gave up 6 bases; unmatched junction bases: 11. There are 16 residues in the CDR3. In DNA form, the CDR3 reads TGTGCCAGCAGCTTTTCACCAGCGGGAGGGCCTCGCGAGCAGTACTTC. The encoded protein is CASSFSPAGGPREQYF.

J is TRBJ2-1 and V is TRBV6-1; D might be TRBD1 (6 bases). Trimming took off 11 bases at V and 2 bases at J, with 16 bases between the two ends. The CDR3 consists of 14 residues. Germline lookup yields CDR1 MNHNS and CDR2 SASEGT. The CDR3 DNA reads TGTGCCTGCCCCCGGGACACCACCTACAATGAGCAGTTCTTC. Translation gives CACPRDTTYNEQFF.

This chain uses TRBV4-2 with TRBJ1-5; no firm D call. V lost 0 bases and J lost 2, with 11 bases in between. The CDR3 runs to 16 residues. Germline V gives CDR1 LGHNA, CDR2 YNFKEQ. CDR3 bases: TGTGCCAGCAGCCAAGATCGGGCGGGCGGCAATCAGCCCCAGCATTTT. It encodes CASSQDRAGGNQPQHF.

CDR3 loop: CASSDGQNYGYTF. CDR3 sequence (DNA): TGCGCCAGCAGCGACGGACAGAACTATGGCTACACCTTC. V and J are TRBV5-1 and TRBJ1-2; maybe TRBD1 (6 bases). The V and J ends lost 4 bases and 2 bases respectively, with 9 bases between them. CDR1 and CDR2 (germline): SGHRS, YFSETQ. CDR3 length: 13 amino acids.

The chain has TRBV10-3 and TRBJ2-7; D unclear. This CDR3 is 15 amino acids long. Germline CDR1 and CDR2: ENHRY and SYGVKD. V shed 2 bases and J shed 0 bases, with 11 bases lying between them. In nucleotides, the CDR3 is TGTGCCATCAGTGAGCGTTTACCGAGCTCCTACGAGCAGTACTTC. Its protein is CAISERLPSSYEQYF.

The chain carries TRBV11-3 and TRBJ2-1; the match to TRBD1 covers 8 bases. CDR3 length: 15 amino acids. V lost 5 bases to trimming and J lost 10 bases; unmatched junction nucleotides: 13. Germline V CDR1 and CDR2: SGHNT, YENEEA. The DNA of the CDR3 is TGTGCCAGCAGCCATCCCATGGACAGGGCGGAGGAGCAGTTCTTC. Protein sequence: CASSHPMDRAEEQFF.

The V call is TRBV18, the J call TRBJ2-7, with D possibly being TRBD2 (5 bases). V lost 8 bases to trimming and J lost 7 bases, with 18 bases between them. The CDR3 spans 13 residues. CDR1 is KGHSH and CDR2 is LQKENI in the germline V gene. The chain's CDR3 is CASTPGRNGEQYF. CDR3 coding DNA: TGTGCCAGCACGCCGGGAAGGAATGGGGAGCAGTACTTC. The variable domain in full, completed from reference TRBV18 and TRBJ2-7, reads NAGVMQNPRHLVRRRGQEARLRCSPMKGHSHVYWYRQLPEEGLKFMVYLQKENIIDESGMPKERFSAEFPKEGPSILRIQQVVRGDSAAYFCASTPGRNGEQYFGPGTRLTVT.

The chain links TRBV11-1 to TRBJ1-1; 10 bases fit TRBD1. The CDR3 runs to 15 residues. Germline V gives CDR1 SGHAT, CDR2 FQDESV (reference sequence). V dropped 5 bases and J dropped 5; count of bases not matched to a gene: 8. The CDR3 coding sequence is TGTGCCAGCAGCCCCCGCCGACAGGGGGCTACTGAAGCTTTCTTT. Residues: CASSPRRQGATEAFF.

The V and J genes are TRBV19 and TRBJ1-1; TRBD1 aligns across 9 bases. Trimming cost V 10 bases and J 4 bases; bases outside gene matches: 7. Germline CDR1 LNHDA, CDR2 SQIVND (reference sequence). This CDR3 spans 13 amino acids. CDR3 sequence reads: CATKDRGGTEAFF. Written as DNA, the CDR3 is TGTGCCACCAAGGACAGGGGCGGCACTGAAGCTTTCTTT.

The chain has TRBV5-1 and TRBJ1-5; no clear D. V was pared by 4 bases and J by 4 bases, with 15 bases between. This CDR3 is built from 15 residues. The germline CDR1 and CDR2 sequences are SGHRS and YFSETQ. The CDR3, as DNA: TGCGCCAGCAGCCCCGGGGTAGGGATGAATCAGCCCCAGCATTTT. Residues: CASSPGVGMNQPQHF.

This chain connects TRBV6-5 to TRBJ2-5; 7 nucleotides align to TRBD1. Germline V CDR1 and CDR2: MNHEY, SVGAGI. The CDR3 runs to 15 residues. The J segment lost 5 bases and the V segment lost 5 bases, leaving 11 bases of the junction unmatched. The CDR3 sequence is CASSPPDRQKETQYF. The CDR3 bases are TGTGCCAGCAGTCCTCCGGACAGGCAGAAGGAGACCCAGTACTTC.

This sequence joins TRBV15 and TRBJ2-7, with D possibly matching TRBD2 (6 bases). Trimming took 4 bases from V and 1 from J, leaving 8 bases between them. CDR3 length: 13 residues. The germline V gene has CDR1 LNHNV and CDR2 YYDKDF (reference sequence). CDR3 bases: TGTGCCACCAGCACTAGCGTGTCCTACGAGCAGTACTTC. Amino acids: CATSTSVSYEQYF.

The gene calls are TRBV18 and TRBJ2-1; 10 nucleotides agree with TRBD1. Germline CDR1 is KGHSH and CDR2 is LQKENI. V lost 3 bases to trimming and J lost 7 bases; unmatched junction nucleotides: 9. This CDR3 contains 16 residues. The CDR3 loop reads CASSPPDRGPGNEQFF. CDR3 sequence (DNA): TGTGCCAGCTCACCCCCTGACAGGGGGCCCGGAAATGAGCAGTTCTTC.

V is TRBV28 and J is TRBJ2-3, with 8 bases identical to TRBD1. Losses at the gene ends were 3 bases for V and 4 bases for J; bases not matched to a gene: 9. Germline V gene data show CDR1 as MDHEN and CDR2 as SYDVKM. The CDR3 extends over 16 amino acids. CDR3 protein: CASSFKGQGVSDTQYF. The CDR3 DNA reads as TGTGCCAGCAGTTTTAAAGGACAGGGTGTGTCAGATACGCAGTATTTT.

This chain links TRBV19 with TRBJ2-2; 9 bases agree with TRBD1. J was trimmed by 6 bases and V by 3 bases; bases with no gene match: 2. This CDR3 region has 14 residues. Germline CDR1 is LNHDA and CDR2 is SQIVND (reference sequence). The CDR3 region has the DNA TGTGCCAGTAGTATCGGACAGGGGCCCGGGGAGCTGTTTTTT. This translates into CASSIGQGPGELFF.

The rearrangement links TRBV6-6 to TRBJ2-1; 11 bases agree with TRBD1. CDR1 MNHNY and CDR2 SVGAGI come from the germline V gene (reference sequence). The length of the CDR3 is 15 residues. The V segment lost 4 bases and the J segment 4 bases; nucleotides outside the gene matches: 3. In nucleotides, the CDR3 is TGTGCCAGCAGTTCCCGGGACAGGGGGTACAATGAGCAGTTCTTC. Translation: CASSSRDRGYNEQFF.

This chain connects TRBV4-1 to TRBJ2-1; TRBD2 matches at 7 bases. The trim removed 0 bases at V and 4 bases at J, leaving 6 bases unmatched. From germline, CDR1 is MGHRA and CDR2 YSYEKL. This CDR3 comprises 16 residues. The CDR3 DNA reads as TGCGCCAGCAGCCAAGAAGGCGGGGGAGGGTACAATGAGCAGTTCTTC. It encodes CASSQEGGGGYNEQFF.

This chain joins TRBV18 and TRBJ2-7; possibly TRBD2 for D (6 bases). The V end lost 3 bases, the J end lost 0 bases, and 12 bases lay between the germline ends. CDR1 is KGHSH, CDR2 LQKENI, per germline. This CDR3 contains 15 residues. Here the CDR3 DNA reads TGTGCCAGCTCACCGGAGGAGGGCATCTCCTACGAGCAGTACGTC. Its protein product is CASSPEEGISYEQYV.

J is TRBJ2-3 and V is TRBV7-6, with 11 bases aligning to TRBD2. V was clipped by 1 base and J by 4 bases; unmatched bases: 7. The CDR3 loop spans 17 amino acids. Germline V gene data show CDR1 as SGHVS and CDR2 as FNYEAQ. In DNA, the CDR3 is TGTGCCAGCAGCTTAGGAACTAGCGGGAGTCGAGCAGATACGCAGTATTTT. It codes for CASSLGTSGSRADTQYF.

The chain carries TRBV2 and TRBJ2-2; D perhaps matches TRBD2 (7 bases). This CDR3 spans 14 amino acids. Germline V gene sequence: CDR1 SNHLY, CDR2 FYNNEI. V was clipped by 8 bases and J by 3 bases, with 13 bases between them. The CDR3 sequence is CASSRGADTGELFF. As DNA, the CDR3 is TGTGCCAGCTCACGGGGGGCGGACACCGGGGAGCTGTTTTTT.

The count of this clone is one. This chain uses TRBV5-1 with TRBJ2-3; 7 bases map to TRBD1. Trimming at V came to 4 bases and at J to 3 bases, leaving 5 bases not matched to a gene. CDR1 and CDR2 from the germline V gene are SGHRS and YFSETQ. This CDR3 spans 14 amino acids. Written as DNA, the CDR3 is TGCGCCAGCAGCCTGGGGACAGAGACAGATACGCAGTATTTT. It yields the protein CASSLGTETDTQYF. Full variable domain (missing parts from reference TRBV5-1 and TRBJ2-3): KAGVTQTPRYLIKTRGQQVTLSCSPISGHRSVSWYQQTPGQGLQFLFEYFSETQRNKGNFPGRFSGRQFSNSRSEMNVSTLELGDSALYLCASSLGTETDTQYFGPGTRLTVL.